This T cell receptor beta chain was captured by sequencing in a study of T cells in Graves' hyperthyroidism and ophthalmopathy. Study-level background: At initial diagnosis, before any treatment had begun, peripheral blood was obtained. Study findings and constraints: A 13 V-J model separated ophthalmopathy from stable hyperthyroidism.

TCR beta CDR3 regions were amplified from RNA. Researchers ran a first-round RT-PCR on the TCR CDR3 using the HTBI primer set. TCRdb reprocessed the multiplex PCR reads with MiXCR, giving one entry per CDR3 protein. The table lists approximately 690,000 distinct CDR3 sequences, more than 14% of them singletons. Germline-derived CDR1 and CDR2 are SGHRS and YFSETQ. The germline V and J ends were trimmed by 0 bases and 4 bases, with 9 bases remaining between them. This CDR3 comprises 14 residues. This clonotype was seen repeatedly, ten times or more. Its antigen remains unidentified. PBMCs were derived from about 9.1 ml fresh peripheral blood.

This clonotype originated in a woman aged 45 to 65 with Graves' ophthalmopathy. The gene calls are TRBV5-1 and TRBJ2-3, with D tentatively TRBD2 (5 bases). Sequenced input: blood. CDR3 in DNA: TGCGCCAGCAGCTTGGCCTCGGGGTCAGATACGCAGTATTTT. It translates to CASSLASGSDTQYF.